These 8 T cell receptor beta chains were all obtained from the same sample, sequenced in a study of metastatic and nonmetastatic thyroid tumors. TCRdb re-called the PCR reads through MiXCR. The profile shows 3,600 or so clones, about 37% of them singletons. Treatment of any kind had been given to no patient before thyroid surgery. Sequenced sample: adjacent normal tissue. The receptors here all came from a male donor with papillary thyroid cancer or a benign thyroid nodule (not recorded which). Some clones in this sample may be carry-over from other donors' samples.

The J gene is TRBJ2-1, the V gene TRBV7-2; D might be TRBD1 or TRBD2, each matching 5 bases. Germline lookup yields CDR1 SGHTA and CDR2 FQGNSA. The CDR3 extends over 14 amino acids. With 10 bases removed from V and 10 bases from J, the gap between germline ends came to 23 bases. The CDR3 region has the DNA TGTGCCACCAGTGATGGGGGAATAGCCCCCGAGCAGTTCTTC. Amino acids: CATSDGGIAPEQFF.

The chain is built from TRBV7-3 and TRBJ2-1; 12 nucleotides line up with TRBD2. Germline V gives CDR1 SGHTA, CDR2 FQGTGA. V was pared by 2 bases and J by 8 bases, with 4 bases of the junction left unmatched. This CDR3 has 15 residues. The CDR3 sequence is CASSLVLAGGYEQFF. DNA for the CDR3: TGTGCCAGCAGCTTAGTACTAGCGGGAGGATATGAGCAGTTCTTC.

This clone has more than one count but fewer than ten. The rearrangement links TRBV30 to TRBJ1-1, with 10 bases identical to TRBD1. V shed 2 bases, J shed 0 bases, and the junction held 12 bases outside the gene matches. The germline V gene encodes CDR1 GTSNPN and CDR2 SVGIG (reference sequence). This CDR3 contains 18 residues. CDR3 region: CAWSPPGTGVEVNTEAFF. The CDR3 DNA is TGTGCCTGGAGTCCTCCCGGGACAGGGGTGGAGGTGAACACTGAAGCTTTCTTT.

This clone is categorized as medium-sized. With a much larger clone just one base away, this may be a read error. The V call is TRBV11-3, the J call TRBJ2-5, with D hard to call. Per germline, CDR1 SGHNT and CDR2 YENEEA. This CDR3 has 13 residues. CDR3 nucleotides: TGTACCAGCAGCTTAACCAAGGGAGAGACCCAGTACTTC. Translation gives CTSSLTKGETQYF. The variable domain in full, completed from reference TRBV11-3 and TRBJ2-5, reads EAGVVQSPRYKIIEKKQPVAFWCNPISGHNTLYWYLQNLGQGPELLIRYENEEAVDDSQLPKDRFSAERLKGVDSTLKIQPAELGDSAVYLCTSSLTKGETQYFGPGTRLLVL.

The CDR3 DNA reads as TGTGCCAGCAGCTTAGACCCAACCGCCCTTGAAGCTTTCTTT. Translation: CASSLDPTALEAFF. The chain uses TRBV7-6 and TRBJ1-1; no clear D gene. CDR1 and CDR2 (germline): SGHVS, FNYEAQ. This CDR3 spans 14 amino acids. Between the trimmed V and J ends, which lost 1 base and 7 bases, there was a span of 13 bases.

The chain uses TRBV5-1 and TRBJ1-4; D gene ambiguous. V was cut by 2 bases and J by 6 bases, with 8 bases left in between. CDR3 size: 13 residues. CDR1 and CDR2 (germline): SGHRS, YFSETQ. As DNA, the CDR3 is TGCGCCAGCAGCTTCTACGGGGATGAAAAACTGTTTTTT. Translated, it gives CASSFYGDEKLFF.

This clone was detected only a few times. V usage is TRBV6-2 or TRBV6-3 and J usage is TRBJ1-2; D might be TRBD1 (6 bases). The CDR3 is 16 residues long. V lost 0 bases and J 6 bases, leaving 17 bases between the germline ends. CDR1 and CDR2 from the germline V gene are MNHEY and SVGEGT. The CDR3 is CASSYSGPQGTDGYTF. As DNA, the CDR3 is TGTGCCAGCAGTTACTCGGGCCCTCAGGGGACGGATGGCTACACCTTC.

Sample share makes this clone medium-sized. This chain uses TRBV4-2 with TRBJ1-6; TRBD1 matches at 9 bases. The trim removed 0 bases at V and 14 bases at J, leaving 11 bases unmatched. Germline V lookup: CDR1 LGHNA, CDR2 YNFKEQ. The CDR3 sequence is 16 residues long. This chain's CDR3 is CASSQDIGTGSGALHF. The DNA of the CDR3 is TGTGCCAGCAGCCAAGATATCGGGACAGGGTCGGGAGCCCTCCACTTT.